This T cell receptor beta chain derives from a study of T-cell reconstitution after alpha-beta-depleted transplantation in children. General study results and limits: Several hundred graft clones that had expanded were reportedly the source of alpha-beta T cells about two months after transplant.

Germline loops: CDR1 SGHAT, CDR2 FQNNGV. V gave up 4 bases and J gave up 3 bases; unmatched junction bases: 9. The CDR3 covers 16 residues. This clonotype came up many times. Its antigen is currently unknown. Unique molecular identifiers featured in how the TCRbeta library was prepared. MiXCR, run by TCRdb on the PCR reads, gives a single entry per CDR3 protein. The table includes approximately 500,000 distinct CDR3 sequences, approximately 10% detected once. The chain combines TRBV11-2 with TRBJ2-3; 8 nucleotides line up with TRBD2. The source material was PBMCs, sampled before TCRalphabeta/CD19-depleted stem cell transplant. This TCR derives from a child aged 2 to 10 with inherited bone marrow failure, due to receive a stem cell transplant. Written as DNA, the CDR3 is TGTGCCAGCAGCTCACCCGGGACTAGACCTACAGATACGCAGTATTTT. This translates into CASSSPGTRPTDTQYF.